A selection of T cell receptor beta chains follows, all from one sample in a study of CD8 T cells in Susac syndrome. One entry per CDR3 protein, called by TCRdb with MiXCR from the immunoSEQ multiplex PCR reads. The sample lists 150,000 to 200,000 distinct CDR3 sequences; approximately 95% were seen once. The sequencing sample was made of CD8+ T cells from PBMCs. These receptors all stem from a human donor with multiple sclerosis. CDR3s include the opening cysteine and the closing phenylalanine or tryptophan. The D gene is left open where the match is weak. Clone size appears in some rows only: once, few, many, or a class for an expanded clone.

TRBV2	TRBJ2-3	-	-	TGTGCCTCCCTCAGGAGTCTTGATACGCAGTATTTT	CASLRSLDTQYF
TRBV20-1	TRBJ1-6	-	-	TGCAGTGCTAGCCAGATCGGGGGGGACTATAATTCACCCCTCCACTTT	CSASQIGGDYNSPLHF
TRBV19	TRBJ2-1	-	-	TGTGCCAGTAGTATGGTCCCTCACAATGAGCAGTTCTTC	CASSMVPHNEQFF
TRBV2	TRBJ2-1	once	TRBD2	TGTGCCAGCAGTAAACCCGGGACTAGGGTCGTGAATGAGCAGTTCTTC	CASSKPGTRVVNEQFF
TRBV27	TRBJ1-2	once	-	TGTGCCAGCGGAGCAACGAGAGGGTATGGCTACACCTTC	CASGATRGYGYTF
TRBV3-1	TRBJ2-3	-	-	TGTGCCAGCAGCTACGCTCCCGGGGTACACGGGGATACGCAGTATTTT	CASSYAPGVHGDTQYF
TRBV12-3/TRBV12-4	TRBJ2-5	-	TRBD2	TGTGCCAGCAGCCCCGGGACTAGCGGAGGATACCAAGAGACCCAGTACTTC	CASSPGTSGGYQETQYF
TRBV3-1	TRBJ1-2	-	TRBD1	TGTGCCAGCAGCCCATCTGACAGGGCTGGCTACACCTTC	CASSPSDRAGYTF
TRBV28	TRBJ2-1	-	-	TGTGCCAGCAGACGGATACTGAGAAGCATTAGGAAGGACAATGAGCAGTTCTTC	CASRRILRSIRKDNEQFF
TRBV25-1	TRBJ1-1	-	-	TGTGCCAGCAGTGAAATGTTTACGGATACAGAAGCTTTCTTT	CASSEMFTDTEAFF
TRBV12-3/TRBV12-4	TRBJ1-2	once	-	TGTGCCAGCAGTTTAGGGGAAGGATGGTATGGCTACACCTTC	CASSLGEGWYGYTF
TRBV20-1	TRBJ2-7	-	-	TGCAGTGCTAGATCCTTACTAGACTACGAGCAGTACTTC	CSARSLLDYEQYF
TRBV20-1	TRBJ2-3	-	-	TGCAGTGCCGGGAATTTGGGTCTATGGGGTCGGGCGCAGTATTTT	CSAGNLGLWGRAQYF
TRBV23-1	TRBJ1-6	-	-	TGCGCCAGCAGTGGACCGGGACACCCTTTTTTTCCCTCCTATAATTCACCCCTCCACTTT	CASSGPGHPFFPSYNSPLHF
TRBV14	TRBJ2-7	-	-	TGTGCCAGCAGCTACCTGTCGGGACGGACCTACGAGCAGTACTTC	CASSYLSGRTYEQYF
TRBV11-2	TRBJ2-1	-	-	TGTGCCAGCAGCTCGGAGGGGAATGAGCAGTTCTTC	CASSSEGNEQFF
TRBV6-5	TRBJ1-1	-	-	TGTGCCAGCAGTTATGGCACTGAAGCTTTCTTT	CASSYGTEAFF
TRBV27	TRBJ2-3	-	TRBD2	TGTGCCAGCGGGACTAGCGGGACTTCACAGTATTTT	CASGTSGTSQYF
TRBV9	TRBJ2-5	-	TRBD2	TGTGCCAGCAGCGCTAGCGGCCAAGAGACCCAGTACTTC	CASSASGQETQYF
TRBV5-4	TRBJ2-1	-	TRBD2	TGTGCCAGCAGCCCCATGACTAGCGGGAGCTACAATGAGCAGTTCTTC	CASSPMTSGSYNEQFF
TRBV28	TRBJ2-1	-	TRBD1	TGTGCCAGCAGGACCGGGACAGGGGGCTACAATGAGCAGTTCTTC	CASRTGTGGYNEQFF
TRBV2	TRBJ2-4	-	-	TGTGCCAGCAGTGAACTGTCAGCCCTAGCCAAAAACATTCAGTACTTC	CASSELSALAKNIQYF
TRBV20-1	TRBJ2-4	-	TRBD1	TGCAGTGCTAGAGGCGCTTCACAGGGGGGAGCCAAAAACATTCAGTACTTC	CSARGASQGGAKNIQYF
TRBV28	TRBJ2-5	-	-	TGTGCCAGCAGCCCTGAACTGGACCAAGAGACCCAGTACTTC	CASSPELDQETQYF
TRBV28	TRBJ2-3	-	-	TGTGCCAGCACGGCGACAGATACGCAGTATTTT	CASTATDTQYF
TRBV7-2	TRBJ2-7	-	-	TGTGCCAGCAGCTTAGGACGATTTCCGGGGAGATACGAGCAGTACTTC	CASSLGRFPGRYEQYF